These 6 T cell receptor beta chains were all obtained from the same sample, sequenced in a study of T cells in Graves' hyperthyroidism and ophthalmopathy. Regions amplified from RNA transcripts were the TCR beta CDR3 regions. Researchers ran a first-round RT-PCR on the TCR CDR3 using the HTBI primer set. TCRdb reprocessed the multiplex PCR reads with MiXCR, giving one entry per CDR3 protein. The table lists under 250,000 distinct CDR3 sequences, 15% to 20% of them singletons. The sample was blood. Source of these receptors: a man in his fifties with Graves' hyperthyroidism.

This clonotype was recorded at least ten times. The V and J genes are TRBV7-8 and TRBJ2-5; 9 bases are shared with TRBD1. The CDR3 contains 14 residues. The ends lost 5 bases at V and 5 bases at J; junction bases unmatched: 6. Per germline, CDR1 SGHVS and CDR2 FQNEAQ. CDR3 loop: CASSVTGGRETQYF. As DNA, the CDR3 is TGTGCCAGCAGCGTGACAGGGGGTCGGGAGACCCAGTACTTC.

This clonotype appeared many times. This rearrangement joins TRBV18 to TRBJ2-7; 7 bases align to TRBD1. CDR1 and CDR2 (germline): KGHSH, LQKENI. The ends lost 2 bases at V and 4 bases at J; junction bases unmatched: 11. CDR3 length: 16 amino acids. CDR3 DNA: TGTGCCAGCTCACCATACCACCAACAGGGGTGGTACGAGCAGTACTTC. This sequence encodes CASSPYHQQGWYEQYF. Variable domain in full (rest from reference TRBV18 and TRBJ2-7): NAGVMQNPRHLVRRRGQEARLRCSPMKGHSHVYWYRQLPEEGLKFMVYLQKENIIDESGMPKERFSAEFPKEGPSILRIQQVVRGDSAAYFCASSPYHQQGWYEQYFGPGTRLTVT.

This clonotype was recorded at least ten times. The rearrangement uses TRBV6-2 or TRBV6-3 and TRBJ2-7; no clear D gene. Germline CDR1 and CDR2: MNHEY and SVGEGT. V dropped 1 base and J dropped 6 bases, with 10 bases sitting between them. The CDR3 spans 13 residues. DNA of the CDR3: TGTGCCAGCAGTTACTACGGGCCCGGCGAGCAGTACTTC. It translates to CASSYYGPGEQYF.

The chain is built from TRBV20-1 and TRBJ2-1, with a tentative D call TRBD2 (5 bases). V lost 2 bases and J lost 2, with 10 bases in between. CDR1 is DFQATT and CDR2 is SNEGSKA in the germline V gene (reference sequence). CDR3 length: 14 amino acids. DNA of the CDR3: TGCAGTGCTAGAATGTGGGAGACCTACAATGAGCAGTTCTTC. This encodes CSARMWETYNEQFF.

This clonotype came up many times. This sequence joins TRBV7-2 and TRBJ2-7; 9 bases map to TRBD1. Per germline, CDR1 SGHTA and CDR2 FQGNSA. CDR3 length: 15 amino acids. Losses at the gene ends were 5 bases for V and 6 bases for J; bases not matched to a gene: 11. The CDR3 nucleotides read TGTGCCAGCAGCACCTGGGGACAGGGCGTCCGCGAGCAGTACTTC. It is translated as CASSTWGQGVREQYF.

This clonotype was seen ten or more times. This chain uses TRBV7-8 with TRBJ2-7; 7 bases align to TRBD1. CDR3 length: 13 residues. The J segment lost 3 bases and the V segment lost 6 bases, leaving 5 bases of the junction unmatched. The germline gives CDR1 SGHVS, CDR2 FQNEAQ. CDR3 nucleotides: TGTGCCAGCAGGAAGGACAGGAACTACGAGCAGTACTTC. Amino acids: CASRKDRNYEQYF.